Listed below are T cell receptor beta chains from one sample, sequenced in a study of blood T cells in healthy people across ages. TCRdb independently ran MiXCR on the 5' RACE reads; one entry per CDR3 protein. The sample shows about 1.4 million distinct CDR3 sequences, roughly 59% of them seen only once. Sequenced material: blood. These receptors were obtained from a young man in good health. Both conserved end residues are part of each CDR3. D genes are given only for firm matches. Not every row has a clone size; where given, it reads once, few, many or a size class.

clone size	V gene	D gene	J gene	CDR3 DNA	CDR3 protein
.	TRBV29-1	.	TRBJ2-1	TGCAGCGTTGATCGAGGATGGGGGACGGACTACAATGAGCAGTTCTTC	CSVDRGWGTDYNEQFF
.	TRBV4-1	.	TRBJ2-7	TGCGCCAGCAGCCAAGAACTAGGAAACGAGCAGTACTTC	CASSQELGNEQYF
.	TRBV10-3	TRBD1	TRBJ2-7	TGTGCCATCGCGGGACAGGGCTACGACGAGCAGTACTTC	CAIAGQGYDEQYF
few	TRBV5-1	TRBD2	TRBJ2-5	TGCGCCAGCAGCTTGGTTCGCGGGAGCGGCGAGACCCAGTACTTC	CASSLVRGSGETQYF
.	TRBV2	.	TRBJ2-7	TGTGCCAGCAGGATTAGTAGCCACGAGCAGTACTTC	CASRISSHEQYF
.	TRBV27	.	TRBJ1-5	TGTGCCAGCAGTTTATTTGGGGGACTGAATAGCAATCAGCCCCAGCATTTT	CASSLFGGLNSNQPQHF
.	TRBV10-3	.	TRBJ1-2	TGTGCCATCAGTGAGTCCGGGGAGGGCCTGGATGGCCACACCTTC	CAISESGEGLDGHTF
.	TRBV28	.	TRBJ2-7	TGTGCCAGCTTTGGCCTGGGAGCGGGCGAGCAGTACTTC	CASFGLGAGEQYF
few	TRBV14	.	TRBJ2-7	TGTGCCAGCAGCCAAGATTCCAGGGTCCCCTACGAGCAGTACTTC	CASSQDSRVPYEQYF
once	TRBV6-5	.	TRBJ1-2	TGTGCCAGCAGACAACTAAGACCTACAGTTAACTATGGCTACACCTTC	CASRQLRPTVNYGYTF
few	TRBV29-1	.	TRBJ2-1	TGCAGCGTTGAATTTGAGCGTCGTGAGCAGTTCTTC	CSVEFERREQFF
few	TRBV6-5	TRBD2	TRBJ2-7	TGTGCCAGCAGCATCCTAGCGGGAGGATCCGAGCAGTACTTC	CASSILAGGSEQYF
.	TRBV7-2	.	TRBJ2-1	TGTGCCAGCAGCTCTAAAAAAGCGGGCGGACTCGTTAGCTCCTACAATGAGCAGTTCTTC	CASSSKKAGGLVSSYNEQFF
.	TRBV5-1	TRBD1	TRBJ1-2	TGCGCCAGCAGTCCAGGGGGAGTCGATGGCTACACCTTC	CASSPGGVDGYTF
.	TRBV24-1	TRBD1	TRBJ1-4	TGTGCCACCAGTGATGATGGACAGGGGGCTGAAAAACTGTTTTTT	CATSDDGQGAEKLFF
.	TRBV27	.	TRBJ2-4	TGTGCCAGCAGTTTAAGAGCTCAGACTGGCCACCTAGCCAAAAACATTCAGTACTTC	CASSLRAQTGHLAKNIQYF
few	TRBV11-2	.	TRBJ2-7	TGTGCCAGCAGCTTATCCCAGGGATTTTACGAGCAGTACTTC	CASSLSQGFYEQYF
.	TRBV6-5	TRBD2	TRBJ2-1	TGTGCCAGCAGTTACTCGGGACTAGCGGGAGGGCTTGATGAACAGTTCTTC	CASSYSGLAGGLDEQFF
.	TRBV20-1	.	TRBJ1-2	TGCAGTGCCCGGACAGTCGGGAACTATGGCTACACCTTC	CSARTVGNYGYTF
.	TRBV7-2	.	TRBJ2-7	TGTGCCAGCAGCTTACGGGGCGCGACCTCGCCCATCGAGCAGTACTTC	CASSLRGATSPIEQYF
.	TRBV6-5	.	TRBJ1-2	TGTGCCAGCAGTTACTACCTGGACCCCCGGACCAACTATGGCTACACCTTC	CASSYYLDPRTNYGYTF
.	TRBV7-8	.	TRBJ2-7	TGTGCCAGCAGCTTGAACCCGGAGTATCTTGCCTACGAGCAGTACTTC	CASSLNPEYLAYEQYF
few	TRBV29-1	.	TRBJ1-2	TGCAGCGTTGTCGGAGGGTTCTATGGCTACACCTTC	CSVVGGFYGYTF
.	TRBV29-1	.	TRBJ1-2	TGCAGCGTCTCCGCTCATCCAGGGACCCCTAACTATGGCTACACCTTC	CSVSAHPGTPNYGYTF
few	TRBV6-6	.	TRBJ2-4	TGTGCCAGCAGCCCGGACGCGGCCAAAAACATTCAGTACTTC	CASSPDAAKNIQYF